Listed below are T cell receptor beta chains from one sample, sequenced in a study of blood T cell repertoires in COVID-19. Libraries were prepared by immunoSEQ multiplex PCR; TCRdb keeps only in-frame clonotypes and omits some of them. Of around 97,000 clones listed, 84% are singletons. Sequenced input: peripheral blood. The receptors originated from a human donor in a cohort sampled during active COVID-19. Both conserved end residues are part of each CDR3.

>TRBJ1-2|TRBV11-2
CASTPRAGLPNDYTF
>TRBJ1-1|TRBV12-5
CASVGTANTEAFF
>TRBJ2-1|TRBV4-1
CATGEISYNEQFF
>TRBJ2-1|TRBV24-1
CATPYVVGTGAHEQFF
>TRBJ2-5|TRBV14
CASSHIGTPGAETQYF
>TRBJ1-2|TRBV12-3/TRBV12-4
CASSRGGVDGYTF
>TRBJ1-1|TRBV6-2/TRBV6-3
CASSFTGGAPEAFF
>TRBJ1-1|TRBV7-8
CASSVDRGSTEAFF
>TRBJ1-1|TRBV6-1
CASSEGQREAFF
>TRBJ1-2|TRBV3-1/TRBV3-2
CASSRDRSRRYGYTF
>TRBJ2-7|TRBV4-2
CASSLTGGHEQYF
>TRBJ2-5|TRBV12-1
CASSFGTSGTQETQYF
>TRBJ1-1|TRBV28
CASSDRGQIEAFF
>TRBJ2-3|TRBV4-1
CASSQERTEDTQYF
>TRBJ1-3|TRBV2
CASSGYRSGNTIYF
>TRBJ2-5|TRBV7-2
CASSLEIVQETQYF
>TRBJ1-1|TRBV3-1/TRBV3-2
CASSPLGRGNTEAFF
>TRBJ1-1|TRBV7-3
CASSSTGTEAFF
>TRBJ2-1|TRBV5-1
CASTLQPSSYNEQFF
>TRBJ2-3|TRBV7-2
CASSPSSGFYTQYF
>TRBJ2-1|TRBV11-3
CASSLASPSNEQFF
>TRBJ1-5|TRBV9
CASSITPGQPQHF
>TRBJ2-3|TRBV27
CASRAGGYVDTQYF
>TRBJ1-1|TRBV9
CASSVGLGRRTEAFF
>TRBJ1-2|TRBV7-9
CASSSDRDYGYTF
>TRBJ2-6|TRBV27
CASSLEGSISGANVLTF
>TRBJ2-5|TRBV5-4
CASARMTDQETQYF
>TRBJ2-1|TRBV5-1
CASSFLTSGGYNEQFF
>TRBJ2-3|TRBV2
CASRWRGETDTQYF
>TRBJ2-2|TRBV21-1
CASSNTGLNTGELFF
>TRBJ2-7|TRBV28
CASKRGTGTYEQYF
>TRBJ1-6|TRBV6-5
CASRTQGGYSPLHF
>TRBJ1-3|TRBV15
CATSSRQGNTIYF
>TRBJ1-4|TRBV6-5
CASSPSGGSNEKLFF
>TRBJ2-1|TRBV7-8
CASSLVRRDEQFF
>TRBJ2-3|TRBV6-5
CASSYSRDRGRNTQYF
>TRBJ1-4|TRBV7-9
CASSLEGDTRKLFF
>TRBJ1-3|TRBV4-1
CASSQEGGLTGNTIYF
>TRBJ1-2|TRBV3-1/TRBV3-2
CASSQDPRGQGGNYGYTF
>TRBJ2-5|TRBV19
CASSKRRGAGETQYF
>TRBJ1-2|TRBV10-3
CAISDRDTYGYTF
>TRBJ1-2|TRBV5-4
CASSLVGAYYGYTF
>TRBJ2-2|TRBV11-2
CASSLGQFANTGELFF
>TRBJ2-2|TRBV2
CASSEDRGRATGELFF